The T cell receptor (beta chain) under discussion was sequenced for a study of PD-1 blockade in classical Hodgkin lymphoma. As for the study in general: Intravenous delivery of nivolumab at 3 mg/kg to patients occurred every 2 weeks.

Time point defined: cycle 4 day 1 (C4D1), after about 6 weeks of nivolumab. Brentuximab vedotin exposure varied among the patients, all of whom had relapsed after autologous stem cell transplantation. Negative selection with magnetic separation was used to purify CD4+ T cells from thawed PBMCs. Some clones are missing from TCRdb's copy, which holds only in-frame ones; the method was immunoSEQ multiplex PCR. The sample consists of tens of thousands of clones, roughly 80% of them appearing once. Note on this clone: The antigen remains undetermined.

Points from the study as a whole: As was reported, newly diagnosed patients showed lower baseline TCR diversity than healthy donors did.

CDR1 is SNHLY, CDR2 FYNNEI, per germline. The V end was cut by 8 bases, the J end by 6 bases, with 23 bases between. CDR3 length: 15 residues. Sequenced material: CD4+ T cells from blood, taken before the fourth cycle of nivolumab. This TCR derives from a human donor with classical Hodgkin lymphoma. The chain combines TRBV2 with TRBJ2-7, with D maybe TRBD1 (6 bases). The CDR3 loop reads CASRPPQGIGGEQYF. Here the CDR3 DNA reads TGTGCCAGCCGGCCCCCACAGGGCATAGGAGGCGAGCAGTACTTC.